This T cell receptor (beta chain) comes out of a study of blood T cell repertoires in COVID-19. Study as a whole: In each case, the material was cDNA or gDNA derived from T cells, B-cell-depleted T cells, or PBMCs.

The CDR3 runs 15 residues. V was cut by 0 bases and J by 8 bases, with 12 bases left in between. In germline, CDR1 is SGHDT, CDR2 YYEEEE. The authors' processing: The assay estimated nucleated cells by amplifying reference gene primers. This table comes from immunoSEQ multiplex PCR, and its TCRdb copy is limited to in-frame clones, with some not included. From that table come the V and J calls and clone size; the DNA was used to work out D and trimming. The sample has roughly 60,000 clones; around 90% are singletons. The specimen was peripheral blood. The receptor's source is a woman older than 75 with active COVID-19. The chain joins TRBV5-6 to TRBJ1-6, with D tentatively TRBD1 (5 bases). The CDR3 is CASSLGQWSYSPLHF. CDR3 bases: TGTGCCAGCAGCTTGGGACAGTGGAGCTATTCACCCCTCCACTTT.